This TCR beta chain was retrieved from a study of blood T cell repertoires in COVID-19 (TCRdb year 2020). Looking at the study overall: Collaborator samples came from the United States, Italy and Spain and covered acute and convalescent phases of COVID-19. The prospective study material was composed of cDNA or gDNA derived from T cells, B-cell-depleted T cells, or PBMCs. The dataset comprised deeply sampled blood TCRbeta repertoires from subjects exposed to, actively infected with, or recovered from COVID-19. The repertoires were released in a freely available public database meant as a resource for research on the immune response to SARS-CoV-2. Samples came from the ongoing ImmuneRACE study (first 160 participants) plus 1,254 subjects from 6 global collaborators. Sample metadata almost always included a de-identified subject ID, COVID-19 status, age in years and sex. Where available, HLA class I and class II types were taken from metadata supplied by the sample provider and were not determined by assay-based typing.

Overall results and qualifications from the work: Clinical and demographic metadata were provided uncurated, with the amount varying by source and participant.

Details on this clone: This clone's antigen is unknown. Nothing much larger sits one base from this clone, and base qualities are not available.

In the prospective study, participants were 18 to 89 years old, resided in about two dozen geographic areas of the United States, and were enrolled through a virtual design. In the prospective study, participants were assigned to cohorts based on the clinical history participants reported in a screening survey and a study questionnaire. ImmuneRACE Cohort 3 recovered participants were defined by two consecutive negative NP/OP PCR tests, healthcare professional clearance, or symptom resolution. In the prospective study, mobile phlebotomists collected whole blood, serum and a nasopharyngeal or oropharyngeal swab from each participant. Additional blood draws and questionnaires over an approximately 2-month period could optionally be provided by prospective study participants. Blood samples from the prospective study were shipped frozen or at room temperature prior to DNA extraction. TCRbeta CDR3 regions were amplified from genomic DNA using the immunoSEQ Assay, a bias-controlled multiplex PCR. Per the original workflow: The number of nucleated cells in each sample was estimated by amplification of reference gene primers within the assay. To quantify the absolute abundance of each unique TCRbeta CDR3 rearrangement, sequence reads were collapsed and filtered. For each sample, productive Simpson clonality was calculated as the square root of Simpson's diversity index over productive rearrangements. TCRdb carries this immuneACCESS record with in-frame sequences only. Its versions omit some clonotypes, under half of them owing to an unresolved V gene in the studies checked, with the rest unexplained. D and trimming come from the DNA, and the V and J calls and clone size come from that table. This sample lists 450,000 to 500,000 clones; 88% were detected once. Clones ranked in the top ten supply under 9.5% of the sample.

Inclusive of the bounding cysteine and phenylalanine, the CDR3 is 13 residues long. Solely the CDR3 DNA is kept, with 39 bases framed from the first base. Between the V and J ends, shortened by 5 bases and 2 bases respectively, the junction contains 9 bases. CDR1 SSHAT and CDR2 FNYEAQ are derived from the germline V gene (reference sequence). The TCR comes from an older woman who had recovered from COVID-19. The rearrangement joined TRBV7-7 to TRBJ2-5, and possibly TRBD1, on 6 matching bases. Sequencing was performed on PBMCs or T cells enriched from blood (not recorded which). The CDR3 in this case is CASSLGQQETQYF. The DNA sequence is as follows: TGTGCCAGCAGCCTTGGACAGCAAGAGACCCAGTACTTC.